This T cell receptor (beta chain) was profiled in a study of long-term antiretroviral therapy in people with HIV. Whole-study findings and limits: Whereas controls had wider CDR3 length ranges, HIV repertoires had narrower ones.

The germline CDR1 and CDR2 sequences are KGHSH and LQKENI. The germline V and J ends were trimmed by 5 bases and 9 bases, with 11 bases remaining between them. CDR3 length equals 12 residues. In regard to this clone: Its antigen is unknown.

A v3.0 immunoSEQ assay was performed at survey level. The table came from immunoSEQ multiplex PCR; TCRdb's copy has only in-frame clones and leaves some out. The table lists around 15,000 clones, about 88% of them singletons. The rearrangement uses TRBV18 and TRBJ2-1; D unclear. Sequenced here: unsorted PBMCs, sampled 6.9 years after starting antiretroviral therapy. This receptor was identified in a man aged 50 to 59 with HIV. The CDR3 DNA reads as TGTGCCAGCTCATCATCTGGCCCTGAGCAGTTCTTC. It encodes CASSSSGPEQFF.